These 5 T cell receptor beta chains came from one sample sequenced in a study of blood T cell repertoires in COVID-19. Assay: immunoSEQ multiplex PCR; the TCRdb copy retains only in-frame clones and omits some. The sample contains approximately 220,000 clones, about nine tenths of which appear only once. The sequenced sample consisted of PBMCs or T cells enriched from blood (not recorded which). The receptor source for this set is a woman aged 25 to 45 with acute COVID-19.

The DNA for the CDR3 is TGCGCCAGCAGCTTGTACGCCGGCGGGGGGAAAAACATTCAGTACTTC. Residues: CASSLYAGGGKNIQYF. V is TRBV5-1 and J is TRBJ2-4, with 8 bases that match TRBD2. There are 16 residues in the CDR3. V shed 1 base and J 4 bases; nucleotides not matched to a gene: 7. The germline V gene encodes CDR1 SGHRS and CDR2 YFSETQ.

This clone was seen once. This chain connects TRBV6-5 to TRBJ1-4, with D unresolved. The V gene lost 7 bases and the J gene lost 8 bases, with 8 bases spanning the gap. There are 11 residues in the CDR3. Germline CDR1 is MNHEY and CDR2 is SVGAGI. The CDR3: CASTVQEKLFF. CDR3 nucleotide sequence: TGTGCCAGCACCGTACAAGAAAAACTGTTTTTT.

The genes are TRBV10-1 and TRBJ2-5; 8 nucleotides line up with TRBD1. CDR1 and CDR2 from the germline V gene are WNHNN and SYGVQD (reference sequence). The CDR3 contains 15 residues. V lost 6 bases and J lost 0; bases outside the gene matches: 6. As DNA, the CDR3 is TGCGCCAGCAGCTACACGACAGGGGACCAAGAGACCCAGTACTTC. Amino acid sequence: CASSYTTGDQETQYF.

The chain recombines TRBV11-2 with TRBJ2-5; D is perhaps TRBD2 (6 bases). The CDR3 loop spans 14 amino acids. V was cut by 4 bases and J by 0 bases, with 9 bases left in between. Germline CDR1 reads SGHAT; CDR2 reads FQNNGV. CDR3 bases: TGTGCCAGCAGCTCCGGGACTTACCAAGAGACCCAGTACTTC. Translation: CASSSGTYQETQYF.

The rearrangement uses TRBV2 and TRBJ2-7, with 9 bases that match TRBD2. There are 15 residues in the CDR3. J lost 3 bases, V lost 3 bases, and 6 bases had no gene match. CDR1 and CDR2 (germline): SNHLY, FYNNEI. CDR3 bases: TGTGCCAGCAGTGAGTCTCCTAGCGGGGTCTACGAGCAGTACTTC. It specifies CASSESPSGVYEQYF.